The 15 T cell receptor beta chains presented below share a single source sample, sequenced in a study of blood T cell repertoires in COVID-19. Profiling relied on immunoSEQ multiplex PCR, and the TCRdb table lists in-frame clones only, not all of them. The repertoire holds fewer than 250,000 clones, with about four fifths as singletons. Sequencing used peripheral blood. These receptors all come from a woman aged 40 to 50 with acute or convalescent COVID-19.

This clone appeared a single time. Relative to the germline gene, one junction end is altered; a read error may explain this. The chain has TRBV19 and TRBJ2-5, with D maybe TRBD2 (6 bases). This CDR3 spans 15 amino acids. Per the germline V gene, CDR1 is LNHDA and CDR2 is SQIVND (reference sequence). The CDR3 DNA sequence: TGTGCCAATAGTATTAGTCTCCGGGAGCGGGAGACCCAGTACTTC. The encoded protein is CANSISLRERETQYF.

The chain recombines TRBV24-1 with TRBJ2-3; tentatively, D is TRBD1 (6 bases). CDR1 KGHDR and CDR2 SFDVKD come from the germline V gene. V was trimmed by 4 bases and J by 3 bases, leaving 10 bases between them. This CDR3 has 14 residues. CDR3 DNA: TGTGCCACCAGTGAGCCCGGACAGACAGATACGCAGTATTTT. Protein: CATSEPGQTDTQYF.

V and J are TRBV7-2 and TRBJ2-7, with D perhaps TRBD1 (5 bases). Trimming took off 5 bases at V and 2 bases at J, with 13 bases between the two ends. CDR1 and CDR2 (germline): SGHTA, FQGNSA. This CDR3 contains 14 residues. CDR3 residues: CASSPEWGPYEQYF. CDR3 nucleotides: TGTGCCAGCAGCCCGGAGTGGGGCCCCTACGAGCAGTACTTC.

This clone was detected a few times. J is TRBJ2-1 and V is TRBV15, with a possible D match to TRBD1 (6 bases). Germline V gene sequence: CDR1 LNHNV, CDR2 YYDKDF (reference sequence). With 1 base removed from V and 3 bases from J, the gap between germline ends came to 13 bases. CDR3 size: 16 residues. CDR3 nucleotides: TGTGCCACCAGCAGAGGTGTCAGGGGCTTCTACAATGAGCAGTTCTTC. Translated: CATSRGVRGFYNEQFF. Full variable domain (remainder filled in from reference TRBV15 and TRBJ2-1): DAMVIQNPRYQVTQFGKPVTLSCSQTLNHNVMYWYQQKSSQAPKLLFHYYDKDFNNEADTPDNFQSRRPNTSFCFLDIRSPGLGDTAMYLCATSRGVRGFYNEQFFGPGTRLTVL.

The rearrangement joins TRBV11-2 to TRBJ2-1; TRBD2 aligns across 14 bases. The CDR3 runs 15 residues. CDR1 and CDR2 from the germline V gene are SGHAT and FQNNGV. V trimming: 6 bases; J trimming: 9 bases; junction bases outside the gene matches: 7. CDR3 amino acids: CASSQTSGRGFEQFF. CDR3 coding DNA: TGTGCCAGCAGTCAGACTAGCGGGAGGGGGTTTGAGCAGTTCTTC.

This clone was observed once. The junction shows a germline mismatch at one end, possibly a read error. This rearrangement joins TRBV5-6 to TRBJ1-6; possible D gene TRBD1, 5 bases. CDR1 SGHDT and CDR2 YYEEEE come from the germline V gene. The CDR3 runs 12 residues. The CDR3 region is CASTLTDSPLHF. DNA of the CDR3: TGTGCCAGCACCTTGACAGATTCACCCCTCCACTTT.

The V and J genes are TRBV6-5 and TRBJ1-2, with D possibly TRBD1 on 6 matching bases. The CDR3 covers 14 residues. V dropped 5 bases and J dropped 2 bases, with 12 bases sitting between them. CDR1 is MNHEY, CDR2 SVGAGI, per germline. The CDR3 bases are TGTGCCAGCAGTCCGGGACACGACAACTATGGCTACACCTTC. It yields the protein CASSPGHDNYGYTF.

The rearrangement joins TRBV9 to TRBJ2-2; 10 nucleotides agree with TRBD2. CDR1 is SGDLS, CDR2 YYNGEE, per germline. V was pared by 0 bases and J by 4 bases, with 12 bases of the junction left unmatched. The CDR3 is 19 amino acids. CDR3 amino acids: CASSVGYRTSGRGTGELFF. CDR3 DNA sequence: TGTGCCAGCAGCGTAGGTTACCGGACTAGCGGCAGGGGCACCGGGGAGCTGTTTTTT.

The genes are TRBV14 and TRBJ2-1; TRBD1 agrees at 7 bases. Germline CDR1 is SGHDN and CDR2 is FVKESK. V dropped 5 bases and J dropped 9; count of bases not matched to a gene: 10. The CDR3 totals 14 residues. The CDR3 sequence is CASSERQGRGEQFF. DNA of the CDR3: TGTGCCAGCAGCGAGCGACAGGGAAGGGGTGAGCAGTTCTTC.

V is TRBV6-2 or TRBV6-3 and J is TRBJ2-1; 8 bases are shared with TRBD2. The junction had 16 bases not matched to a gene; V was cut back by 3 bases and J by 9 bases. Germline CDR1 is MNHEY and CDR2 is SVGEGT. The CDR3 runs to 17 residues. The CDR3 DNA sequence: TGTGCCAGCAGTTATATGAAATTCGACGGGGGGGAGGGTGAGCAGTTCTTC. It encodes CASSYMKFDGGEGEQFF.

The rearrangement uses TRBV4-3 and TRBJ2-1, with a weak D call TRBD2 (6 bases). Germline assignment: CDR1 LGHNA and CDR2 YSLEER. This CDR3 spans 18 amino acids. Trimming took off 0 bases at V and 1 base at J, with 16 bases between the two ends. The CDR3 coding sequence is TGCGCCAGCAGCCAAGATTATCGGCCAGGGAGGTCCTACAATGAGCAGTTCTTC. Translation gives CASSQDYRPGRSYNEQFF.

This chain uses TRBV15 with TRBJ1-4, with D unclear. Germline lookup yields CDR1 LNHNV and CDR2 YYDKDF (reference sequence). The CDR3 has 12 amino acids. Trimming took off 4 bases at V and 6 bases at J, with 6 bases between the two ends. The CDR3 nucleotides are TGTGCCACCAGCAATATATATGAAAAACTGTTTTTT. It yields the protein CATSNIYEKLFF.

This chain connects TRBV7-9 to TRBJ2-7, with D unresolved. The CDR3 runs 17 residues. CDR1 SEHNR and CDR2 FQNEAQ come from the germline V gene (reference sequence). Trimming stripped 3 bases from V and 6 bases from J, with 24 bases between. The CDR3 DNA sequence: TGTGCCAGCAGCTTTCCTCGCGGCCGCGGCTCGGTATGCGAGCAGTACTTC. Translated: CASSFPRGRGSVCEQYF.

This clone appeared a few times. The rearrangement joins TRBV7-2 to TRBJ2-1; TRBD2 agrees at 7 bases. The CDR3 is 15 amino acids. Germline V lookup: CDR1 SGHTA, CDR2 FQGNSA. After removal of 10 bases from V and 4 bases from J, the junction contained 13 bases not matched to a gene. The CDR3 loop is CATEIDAGGYNEQFF. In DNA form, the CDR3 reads TGTGCCACCGAGATTGACGCCGGGGGGTACAATGAGCAGTTCTTC.

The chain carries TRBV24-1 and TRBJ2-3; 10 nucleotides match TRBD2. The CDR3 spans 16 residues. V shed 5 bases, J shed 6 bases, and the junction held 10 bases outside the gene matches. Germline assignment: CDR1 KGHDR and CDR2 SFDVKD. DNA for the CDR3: TGTGCCACCAGTGTTAGGAGCGGGAGGGCCAAGGATACGCAGTATTTT. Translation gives CATSVRSGRAKDTQYF.